This is a list of T cell receptor beta chains from one sample in a study of identical twins. TCRdb recomputed calls from the 5' RACE reads with MiXCR, one row per CDR3 protein. Here the sample spans some 1,600,000 distinct CDR3 sequences, less than 35% being singletons. Sequenced: cord blood. The receptor set was obtained from a newborn girl in good health. Each CDR3 is given with its conserved first and last residue. Fields, in order: clone size, J gene, V gene, D gene, CDR3 DNA, CDR3 protein. The D gene is left open where the match is weak. The size of a clone is reported for some rows only, either as once, few or many, or as a class for expanded clones.

clone size: few; J gene: TRBJ2-3; V gene: TRBV4-2; D gene: TRBD2; CDR3 DNA: TGTGCCAGCAGCCGGACTAGCAAAGATACGCAGTATTTT; CDR3 protein: CASSRTSKDTQYF
clone size: few; J gene: TRBJ2-1; V gene: TRBV3-1; D gene: NA; CDR3 DNA: TGTGCCAGCAGCCAAGATCGACTCTCCAATGAGCAGTTCTTC; CDR3 protein: CASSQDRLSNEQFF
clone size: few; J gene: TRBJ2-1; V gene: TRBV18; D gene: NA; CDR3 DNA: TGTGCCAGCTCACCACAACCCCTGGAGCAGTTCTTC; CDR3 protein: CASSPQPLEQFF
clone size: many; J gene: TRBJ2-1; V gene: TRBV27; D gene: NA; CDR3 DNA: TGTGCCAGCTCCGGGGGGCCAAACAATGAGCAGTTCTTC; CDR3 protein: CASSGGPNNEQFF
clone size: NA; J gene: TRBJ2-3; V gene: TRBV11-2; D gene: TRBD2; CDR3 DNA: TGTGCCAGCAGCTTAGTTCGCGGGAGGGCCTCAGATACGCAGTATTTT; CDR3 protein: CASSLVRGRASDTQYF
clone size: NA; J gene: TRBJ1-2; V gene: TRBV11-2; D gene: NA; CDR3 DNA: TGTGCCAGCAGCTTAGATGGCAGGGTATCAGTTGGCTACACCTTC; CDR3 protein: CASSLDGRVSVGYTF
clone size: NA; J gene: TRBJ2-1; V gene: TRBV3-1; D gene: TRBD1; CDR3 DNA: TGTGCCGGCAGCCCTTCATCGCGGGACAGGGGATATGAGGTCTCCTACAATGAGCAGTTCTTC; CDR3 protein: CAGSPSSRDRGYEVSYNEQFF
clone size: few; J gene: TRBJ1-2; V gene: TRBV20-1; D gene: NA; CDR3 DNA: TGCAGTGCCCCCTCGCTGTCCAACTATGGCTACACCTTC; CDR3 protein: CSAPSLSNYGYTF
clone size: NA; J gene: TRBJ1-2; V gene: TRBV20-1; D gene: TRBD1; CDR3 DNA: TGCAGTGCTCGAAAACCGGGACAGAATGGCTACACCTTC; CDR3 protein: CSARKPGQNGYTF
clone size: NA; J gene: TRBJ2-5; V gene: TRBV3-1; D gene: NA; CDR3 DNA: TGTGCCAGCAGCCAAGAGCGTCTAGCTTGGCAAGAGACCCAGTACTTC; CDR3 protein: CASSQERLAWQETQYF
clone size: few; J gene: TRBJ2-3; V gene: TRBV4-1; D gene: NA; CDR3 DNA: TGCGCCAGCAGCCACCAACCTACAGATACGCAGTATTTT; CDR3 protein: CASSHQPTDTQYF
clone size: NA; J gene: TRBJ2-1; V gene: TRBV12-3/TRBV12-4; D gene: TRBD2; CDR3 DNA: TGTGCCAGCAGAGTAGGTTCGGGGGGGCCGAGTGAGCAGTTCTTC; CDR3 protein: CASRVGSGGPSEQFF
clone size: NA; J gene: TRBJ1-3; V gene: TRBV3-1; D gene: TRBD1; CDR3 DNA: TGTGCCAGCAGCCAGCGGGGACAGTTCTCTGGAAACACCATATATTTT; CDR3 protein: CASSQRGQFSGNTIYF
clone size: NA; J gene: TRBJ2-7; V gene: TRBV28; D gene: TRBD1; CDR3 DNA: TGTGCCAGCATTCTCCGGACAGGGAACTACGAGCAGTACTTC; CDR3 protein: CASILRTGNYEQYF
clone size: few; J gene: TRBJ1-2; V gene: TRBV13; D gene: NA; CDR3 DNA: TGTGCCAGCAGCCCCAGAGAGACAGGCTATGGCTACACCTTC; CDR3 protein: CASSPRETGYGYTF
clone size: NA; J gene: TRBJ1-1; V gene: TRBV7-2; D gene: NA; CDR3 DNA: TGTGCCAGCAGCTCCAGTACAGCTAGCCGTCCGTCAGCTTTCTTT; CDR3 protein: CASSSSTASRPSAFF
clone size: many; J gene: TRBJ1-4; V gene: TRBV12-3/TRBV12-4; D gene: NA; CDR3 DNA: TGTGCCAGCAGTTTTGGGCGGGATGAAAAACTGTTTTTT; CDR3 protein: CASSFGRDEKLFF
clone size: many; J gene: TRBJ2-7; V gene: TRBV12-3/TRBV12-4; D gene: NA; CDR3 DNA: TGTGCCAGCAGTTTCCTTACCACCTACGAGCAGTACTTC; CDR3 protein: CASSFLTTYEQYF
clone size: NA; J gene: TRBJ2-7; V gene: TRBV20-1; D gene: NA; CDR3 DNA: TGCAGTGCTAGCCACAGGGCCTACGAGCAGTACTTC; CDR3 protein: CSASHRAYEQYF